This T cell receptor beta chain was sequenced in a study of tissue T cells after allogeneic stem cell transplantation. The V end lost 6 bases, the J end lost 5 bases, and 8 bases lay between the germline ends. Germline V gene data show CDR1 as KGHPV and CDR2 as FQNQEV (reference sequence). This CDR3 is 12 amino acids long. The data were produced by immunoSEQ multiplex PCR, yet TCRdb's version contains in-frame clones alone and is incomplete. The table includes around 6,000 clones, 46% detected once. Noted time point: mouse harvest day 7 after allogeneic transplant. Each mouse received 10^7 T-cell-depleted marrow cells plus 10^6 splenic CD5+ T cells by tail vein. As concerns this clone: Gene names denote mouse genes. The missing CDR3 end, 1 residue past where the read stops, is filled in from the germline J gene.

This receptor was identified in a female BALB/c mouse given C57BL/6 T cells with graft-versus-host disease after an allogeneic hematopoietic cell transplant. The chain recombines TRBV26 with TRBJ2-1; possibly TRBD1 for D (5 bases). The sample consisted of skin. The CDR3 DNA, read in part, is TGTGCCAGCAGCCGACAGAATGCTGAGCAGTTC. Translated, it gives CASSRQNAEQF. The full-length CDR3 reads as CASSRQNAEQFF.